Below are 29 T cell receptor beta chains sequenced from a single sample in a study of shared clonotypes between healthy human individuals. The protocol was immunoSEQ multiplex PCR, while the TCRdb copy is restricted to in-frame clones and leaves out a portion. The sample includes under 2,500,000 clones, more than 90% of them seen just once. The sequenced material came from naive CD4+ T cells sorted from blood. Subset of the sample: CD45RA+ positively selected. Every receptor here comes from a man aged 18 to 29 in good health.

This rearrangement joins TRBV2 to TRBJ1-1; D gene ambiguous. CDR1 SNHLY and CDR2 FYNNEI come from the germline V gene. Between the trimmed V and J ends, which lost 5 bases and 0 bases, there was a span of 10 bases. The CDR3 sequence is 14 residues long. Here the CDR3 reads CASSRLTMNTEAFF. The CDR3 nucleotides are TGTGCCAGCAGTCGCCTTACCATGAACACTGAAGCTTTCTTT.

In the case of this clone: Other DNA sequences in this specimen translate into the identical CDR3. The gene calls are TRBV2 and TRBJ2-1, with unresolved D. There are 11 residues in the CDR3. Trimming cost V 6 bases and J 4 bases, with 4 bases left between them. Germline CDR1 SNHLY, CDR2 FYNNEI. CDR3 sequence (DNA): TGTGCCAGCAGCGCGTACAATGAGCAGTTCTTC. Translated: CASSAYNEQFF. The full variable domain, its missing parts supplied by reference TRBV2 and TRBJ2-1, is EPEVTQTPSHQVTQMGQEVILRCVPISNHLYFYWYRQILGQKVEFLVSFYNNEISEKSEIFDDQFSVERPDGSNFTLKIRSTKLEDSAMYFCASSAYNEQFFGPGTRLTVL.

V gene TRBV2 combines with J gene TRBJ1-1, with D maybe TRBD1 (5 bases). Germline lookup yields CDR1 SNHLY and CDR2 FYNNEI. CDR3 length equals 15 residues. The V end lost 3 bases, the J end lost 2 bases, and 13 bases lay between the germline ends. The CDR3 protein is CASSEAGLSNTEAFF. CDR3 bases: TGTGCCAGCAGTGAGGCAGGGCTTAGCAACACTGAAGCTTTCTTT.

Points on this clone: One junction end does not reproduce the germline sequence, and a read error may be involved. The rearrangement joins TRBV7-7 to TRBJ2-7, with D tentatively TRBD1 or TRBD2 (5 bases each). Germline-derived CDR1 and CDR2 are SSHAT and FNYEAQ (reference sequence). The CDR3 spans 13 residues. The CDR3 nucleotides are TGTGCTAGCAGCTTAGATGGGGGCTACGAGCAGTACTTC. Translation gives CASSLDGGYEQYF.

This clone has more than one count but fewer than ten. V gene TRBV11-2 combines with J gene TRBJ1-1; D remains ambiguous. Trimming took 9 bases from V and 10 from J, leaving 6 bases between them. Germline lookup yields CDR1 SGHAT and CDR2 FQNNGV. The CDR3 runs 8 residues. Written as DNA, the CDR3 is TGTGCCAGTTTCCGAGCTTTCTTT. This sequence encodes CASFRAFF.

Comments on this clone: The same CDR3 also results from other DNA sequences found in this sample. The chain links TRBV7-2 to TRBJ1-1; no firm D call. Germline values: CDR1 SGHTA, CDR2 FQGNSA. The V and J ends lost 1 base and 1 base respectively, with 7 bases between them. The CDR3 has 14 amino acids. This chain's CDR3 is CASSLVGGNTEAFF. The CDR3 nucleotides read TGTGCCAGCAGCTTAGTAGGCGGGAACACTGAAGCTTTCTTT. Full variable domain (remainder filled in from reference TRBV7-2 and TRBJ1-1): GAGVSQSPSNKVTEKGKDVELRCDPISGHTALYWYRQSLGQGLEFLIYFQGNSAPDKSGLPSDRFSAERTGGSVSTLTIQRTQQEDSAVYLCASSLVGGNTEAFFGQGTRLTVV.

The V and J genes are TRBV6-6 and TRBJ2-7; TRBD2 matches 8 bases. There are 16 residues in the CDR3. The junction had 13 bases not matched to a gene; V was cut back by 4 bases and J by 5 bases. CDR1 is MNHNY, CDR2 SVGAGI, per germline (reference sequence). CDR3 in amino acids: CASSSGSGILENEQYF. The CDR3 coding sequence is TGTGCCAGCAGTTCTGGTAGCGGGATCCTGGAAAACGAGCAGTACTTC.

V and J are TRBV10-2 and TRBJ1-5, with 8 positions matching TRBD1. J was trimmed by 5 bases and V by 5 bases; bases with no gene match: 5. The germline V gene encodes CDR1 WSHSY and CDR2 SAAADI. This CDR3 has 14 residues. The CDR3 loop is CASSSDREYQPQHF. In DNA, the CDR3 is TGCGCCAGCAGTTCGGACAGGGAATATCAGCCCCAGCATTTT.

This clone has only one observation. The chain uses TRBV5-4 and TRBJ2-2, with 7 bases matching TRBD2. Germline lookup yields CDR1 SGHNT and CDR2 YYREEE (reference sequence). Trimming at V came to 1 base and at J to 2 bases, leaving 5 bases not matched to a gene. This CDR3 is built from 16 residues. CDR3 DNA sequence: TGTGCCAGCAGCTTGCTTGCGGGGGTTAACACCGGGGAGCTGTTTTTT. Its translation: CASSLLAGVNTGELFF.

The chain employs TRBV5-6 and TRBJ1-6; D is unclear. The CDR3 is made up of 13 amino acids. V lost 5 bases, J lost 8 bases, and 11 bases lay in between. Germline CDR1 reads SGHDT; CDR2 reads YYEEEE. CDR3 in amino acids: CASSLPADSPLHF. CDR3 nucleotides: TGTGCCAGCAGTCTGCCCGCGGATTCACCCCTCCACTTT.

The chain recombines TRBV2 with TRBJ2-7; 8 nucleotides match TRBD1. The CDR3 sequence is 14 residues long. The germline gives CDR1 SNHLY, CDR2 FYNNEI. V lost 6 bases and J lost 2; bases outside the gene matches: 6. CDR3 nucleotide sequence: TGTGCCAGCAGCGGACAGGGACTTGCCTACGAGCAGTACTTC. It is translated as CASSGQGLAYEQYF.

The V call is TRBV29-1, the J call TRBJ1-1; D might be TRBD1 (6 bases). Trimming took 6 bases from V and 4 from J, leaving 18 bases between them. This CDR3 has 14 amino acids. Germline loops: CDR1 SQVTM, CDR2 ANQGSEA. CDR3 protein: CSVARGAAGTEAFF. The CDR3 bases are TGCAGCGTCGCAAGGGGGGCTGCGGGCACTGAAGCTTTCTTT. Complete variable domain (other parts from reference TRBV29-1 and TRBJ1-1): SAVISQKPSRDICQRGTSLTIQCQVDSQVTMMFWYRQQPGQSLTLIATANQGSEATYESGFVIDKFPISRPNLTFSTLTVSNMSPEDSSIYLCSVARGAAGTEAFFGQGTRLTVV.

This clone appeared once. The genes are TRBV7-8 and TRBJ1-5; unclear D gene. Germline CDR1 reads SGHVS; CDR2 reads FQNEAQ. CDR3 size: 16 residues. The germline V and J ends were trimmed by 4 bases and 4 bases, with 17 bases remaining between them. The CDR3 is CASSSDGFRPNQPQHF. The CDR3 region has the DNA TGTGCCAGCAGCTCTGATGGGTTTAGGCCTAATCAGCCCCAGCATTTT.

The chain has TRBV11-2 and TRBJ2-5; 14 bases line up with TRBD2. Unmatched junction bases numbered 7, after V lost 5 bases and J lost 5 bases. CDR3 size: 16 residues. Germline values: CDR1 SGHAT, CDR2 FQNNGV. The CDR3 spells CASSLSRTSGGETQYF. The CDR3 DNA follows: TGTGCCAGCAGCCTTAGCAGGACTAGCGGGGGGGAGACCCAGTACTTC.

The chain recombines TRBV7-2 with TRBJ2-7; D perhaps matches TRBD2 (5 bases). There are 12 residues in the CDR3. Looked up from germline, CDR1 is SGHTA and CDR2 is FQGNSA. Trimming left V 4 bases short and J 7 bases short, with 11 bases between. The CDR3 here is CASSSSWTEQYF. CDR3 nucleotides: TGTGCCAGCAGCTCCAGTTGGACTGAGCAGTACTTC.

The rearrangement joins TRBV10-1 to TRBJ2-7; 7 positions match TRBD1. The V gene end was trimmed by 6 bases and the J gene end by 6 bases; junction bases not matched to a gene: 8. Germline loops: CDR1 WNHNN, CDR2 SYGVQD (reference sequence). This CDR3 region has 13 residues. CDR3 nucleotide sequence: TGCGCCAGCAGCCCCGACAGGGTAGGCGAGCAGTACTTC. The encoded protein is CASSPDRVGEQYF.

V usage is TRBV5-1 and J usage is TRBJ2-3; the match to TRBD2 covers 15 bases. Per the germline V gene, CDR1 is SGHRS and CDR2 is YFSETQ. This CDR3 is 17 amino acids long. J was trimmed by 6 bases and V by 4 bases; bases with no gene match: 9. CDR3 amino acids: CASSIRTSGGAVDTQYF. For the CDR3, the DNA is TGCGCCAGCAGCATCCGGACTAGCGGGGGGGCCGTGGATACGCAGTATTTT.

J is TRBJ2-1 and V is TRBV7-9, with TRBD2 identical over 7 bases. Germline V gene data show CDR1 as SEHNR and CDR2 as FQNEAQ (reference sequence). The CDR3 totals 15 residues. V shed 6 bases, J shed 1 base, and the junction held 6 bases outside the gene matches. The CDR3 coding sequence is TGTGCCAGCAGTCCTGACGGGGGGTCCTACAATGAGCAGTTCTTC. Amino acids: CASSPDGGSYNEQFF.

V is TRBV6-5 and J is TRBJ2-6; possible D gene TRBD1, 5 bases. This CDR3 comprises 15 residues. Germline V gene data show CDR1 as MNHEY and CDR2 as SVGAGI. Trimming removed 5 bases from V and 2 bases from J, with 10 bases in between. The DNA of the CDR3 is TGTGCCAGCAGTCTAGGACATACTGGGGCCAACGTCCTGACTTTC. This sequence encodes CASSLGHTGANVLTF.

The chain uses TRBV18 and TRBJ1-2; 10 bases are shared with TRBD1. Germline V gene data show CDR1 as KGHSH and CDR2 as LQKENI. The CDR3 length is 15 residues. After removal of 5 bases from V and 3 bases from J, the junction contained 6 bases not matched to a gene. The CDR3 bases are TGTGCCAGCTCAACCGGCGGGACAGGGGACTATGGCTACACCTTC. Translated: CASSTGGTGDYGYTF.

The chain joins TRBV27 to TRBJ2-7, with TRBD2 matching over 8 bases. The CDR3 contains 17 residues. Trimming took 3 bases from V and 2 from J; bases not matched to a gene: 12. Germline V lookup: CDR1 MNHEY, CDR2 SMNVEV (reference sequence). CDR3 region: CASSFLPGLGGPYEQYF. The CDR3 nucleotides are TGTGCCAGCAGTTTCTTACCGGGACTAGGGGGTCCCTACGAGCAGTACTTC.

The chain combines TRBV9 with TRBJ1-1; D uncertain. Germline V CDR1 and CDR2: SGDLS, YYNGEE. V was cut by 1 base and J by 7 bases, with 11 bases left in between. The CDR3 covers 13 residues. The CDR3 DNA reads as TGTGCCAGCAGCGTATCAGGTTTTAATGAAGCTTTCTTT. As protein: CASSVSGFNEAFF.

The chain carries TRBV4-1 and TRBJ1-2; 10 bases match TRBD1. Germline V gives CDR1 MGHRA, CDR2 YSYEKL. J lost 8 bases, V lost 0 bases, and 6 bases had no gene match. The CDR3 length is 15 residues. CDR3 loop: CASSQEGGTGVGYTF. CDR3 coding DNA: TGCGCCAGCAGCCAAGAAGGCGGGACAGGGGTCGGCTACACCTTC.

The chain joins TRBV5-1 to TRBJ1-6; D might be TRBD1 (6 bases). Trimming removed 1 base from V and 6 bases from J, with 11 bases in between. The germline V gene encodes CDR1 SGHRS and CDR2 YFSETQ. The CDR3 is 15 amino acids. The CDR3 is CASSLNWDINSPLHF. The CDR3 region has the DNA TGCGCCAGCAGCTTGAATTGGGACATTAATTCACCCCTCCACTTT. Drawing the rest from reference TRBV5-1 and TRBJ1-6, the complete variable domain is KAGVTQTPRYLIKTRGQQVTLSCSPISGHRSVSWYQQTPGQGLQFLFEYFSETQRNKGNFPGRFSGRQFSNSRSEMNVSTLELGDSALYLCASSLNWDINSPLHFGNGTRLTVT.

The CDR3 sequence: CASSLSPGGGETQYF. Here the CDR3 DNA reads TGCGCCAGCAGCTTGAGCCCCGGGGGGGGAGAGACCCAGTACTTC. The rearrangement links TRBV5-1 to TRBJ2-5, with 8 bases fitting TRBD2. Germline V gene sequence: CDR1 SGHRS, CDR2 YFSETQ. Germline trimming cut 1 base from V and 4 bases from J; bases unmatched to any gene: 6. CDR3 size: 15 residues.

The CDR3: CASSIKPRIANYGYTF. CDR3 sequence (DNA): TGTGCCAGTAGTATCAAGCCCAGGATAGCTAACTATGGCTACACCTTC. The V call is TRBV19, the J call TRBJ1-2, with D unresolved. Germline CDR1 LNHDA, CDR2 SQIVND (reference sequence). V was trimmed by 3 bases and J by 0 bases, leaving 14 bases between them. The CDR3 is 16 residues long.

For the CDR3, the DNA is TGCGCCAGCAGCCCTCGTGGCCCCGAGGGAGATACGCAGTATTTT. The encoded protein is CASSPRGPEGDTQYF. The chain employs TRBV5-1 and TRBJ2-3; a weak D match, TRBD2 (5 bases). CDR3 length equals 15 residues. The germline V gene has CDR1 SGHRS and CDR2 YFSETQ. V was cut by 4 bases and J by 5 bases, with 17 bases left in between.

The chain links TRBV6-6 to TRBJ1-3; 7 bases align to TRBD1. The CDR3 covers 16 residues. The V segment lost 2 bases and the J segment 2 bases; nucleotides outside the gene matches: 6. Germline CDR1 is MNHNY and CDR2 is SVGAGI (reference sequence). The CDR3 DNA follows: TGTGCCAGCAGTTACGGGCCAGGGGGGACTGGAAACACCATATATTTT. The encoded protein is CASSYGPGGTGNTIYF.

The V and J genes are TRBV19 and TRBJ1-2; 8 nucleotides match TRBD1. CDR1 is LNHDA and CDR2 is SQIVND in the germline V gene (reference sequence). The CDR3 runs to 12 residues. The V and J ends lost 8 bases and 8 bases, in that order; junction bases with no gene match: 7. The CDR3: CASRQDREGYTF. The CDR3 DNA reads as TGTGCCAGTCGTCAGGACAGGGAAGGCTACACCTTC.